Sequencing of this T cell receptor (beta chain) was carried out in a study of cytomegalovirus exposure and HLA in healthy donors (dated by TCRdb to about 2017). Turning to the overall study: An earlier analysis of roughly 500 of the donors reported 276 Gb of sequence data and 90 million to 120 million unique TCR beta sequences obtained from about 200 million T cells. Along with the roughly 700-subject first cohort, a separate validation cohort of around 120 different subjects was used. The study profiled the T cell repertoires of hundreds of subjects by immunosequencing and related them to cytomegalovirus serostatus. On average, approximately 250,000 unique TCR beta nucleotide sequences were sequenced per donor among a few hundred genotyped donors of the cohort, with 15% to 20% of those sequences being non-productive. A later genetic analysis took genome-wide SNP genotypes for about 65% of the 666 donors and used that subset as a discovery cohort. Typing coverage varied by locus: about 620-630 donors for A, B, C, DRB1 and DQB1; approximately 520 for DQA1; about 570 for DPA1; 450 to 480 for DPB1. To predict cytomegalovirus infection status, the study brought together high-throughput TCR immunosequencing, statistical association of individual TCRs with disease status, and machine learning. Every discovery cohort repertoire had been produced on one sequencing platform. In a later analysis, previously published TCR beta repertoires from some 640 donors were re-analyzed and high-resolution HLA genotyping was added so that TCR occurrence patterns could be studied. Of the 350 to 450 genotyped donors, around 81% fell in the genetic ancestry cluster associated with self-reported Caucasian donors. Both class I and class II loci were covered by HLA typing, at four-digit resolution. In an earlier analysis of around 540 of the donors, high-throughput TCR beta sequencing was used to judge whether each TCR beta V gene segment behaved as functional or pseudogenic. Rather than drawing on any new phenotypic data, the later analysis identified candidate immune exposures from TCR beta sequences and the way those sequences occurred across donors. The study aimed to test whether cataloging public T cell receptors could reveal signatures of past pathogen exposure. About 5 DR-DQ haplotypes were handled as single units for association and clustering, since linkage in the cohort was strong. Around 300 gigabases of sequencing data and 80 million or so unique TCR sequences were included in an early release covering roughly 600 HLA-typed donors. Donor age, sex, ethnicity and CMV serostatus were collected together with the repertoire data.

V was cut back by 3 bases and J by 7 bases, leaving a gap of 10 bases between them. Taken from cysteine to phenylalanine, the CDR3 has 13 residues. The retained sequence is limited to the CDR3, 39 bases, with the frame set at the first base. In the germline V gene (reference sequence), CDR1 corresponds to LNHDA and CDR2 to SQIVND. Study-wide conclusions, independent of this receptor: In a later analysis, several top co-occurrence clusters were reported to appear linked to parvovirus B19, influenza, CMV and Epstein-Barr virus. Because some donors lacked HLA typing at each locus, the association tests relied only on the typed subset. The sequencing pipeline was judged likely to have produced a cluster of highly shared sequence variants as a technical artifact. A later genetic analysis reported fewer N-insertions in productive TCRs among donors in an Asian-associated ancestry cluster than the roughly 650-donor mean. The earlier analysis of 587 of the donors excluded seventeen rarely observed V segments, including chromosome 9 orphons, because counts were too low. In a later analysis, HLA-associated TCR beta chains showed more clonal expansion and lower generation probabilities than non-associated chains that were equally common. A later analysis found that TCR association rates varied across HLA loci, with DRB1 alleles showing the most associated TCRs and HLA-C alleles the fewest. A further reported finding was that TCR beta sequences accurately predicted the HLA-A and HLA-B alleles for most subjects in the first cohort. Three of the identified cytomegalovirus-associated TCR beta chains were confirmed in vitro to be specific for cytomegalovirus antigens. When HLA alleles, especially DR and DQ, strongly co-occurred, TCR associations were difficult to assign to individual alleles. A later analysis associated roughly 17,000 TCR beta sequences with specific HLA alleles at a false discovery rate of 0.05. In this cohort, only TCR beta chains were sequenced, and detectable features were limited by the absence of alpha or paired-chain data. An association between a missense DCLRE1C variant and V-gene and J-gene trimming of TCR beta chains was found in a later genetic analysis and replicated in an independent cohort. The classifier was reported to diagnose cytomegalovirus status with high specificity and sensitivity in both the original and validation cohorts. Correlated functional status among segregating V segments might reflect linkage disequilibrium, but an unknown experimental factor could not be ruled out. Sequencing depth was assumed to be roughly uniform across donors in the presence/absence analyses, though that assumption may not hold. An earlier analysis of roughly 570 of the donors showed that most TCR beta V segments appeared in productive rearrangements either about 87% or about 30% of the time, which broadly matched IMGT annotations. The study listed 150 to 200 TCR beta chains as associated with cytomegalovirus. The only immune exposure information available for the cohort was CMV serostatus. In a later analysis, most CMV-associated TCR beta chains were found to appear HLA-restricted, with HLA associations seemingly driven largely by CMV exposure. Some IMGT-functional V segments, including TRBV6-2 and TRBV6-3, could not be distinguished by the 87-base-pair reads and were therefore excluded. While some public TCRs were present in many individuals, most TCR sequences turned up only very rarely across donors. The authors suggested that the approach could potentially be extended to other disease states and immunological phenotypes.

Concerning this clone: Its antigen specificity is not known. Per-nucleotide qualities are absent, and no much larger clonotype sits a single base away.

The cohort was made up of 650 to 700 healthy bone marrow donors. Cohort members were all nominally healthy when sampled, although unrecorded immune exposures were likely present. The donor tested CMV seronegative and was one of the 352 seronegative cohort members. Each donor provided a peripheral blood sample, and peripheral blood mononuclear cells were used for TCR beta sequencing. The Qiagen DNeasy Blood Extraction Kit was used to extract genomic DNA from the blood cell samples. The library relied on the immunoSEQ multiplex PCR assay. For the multiplex PCR, a mixture combining 60 forward primers for TCR Vbeta segments and 13 reverse primers for TCR Jbeta segments was used. A multiplex PCR assay on genomic DNA amplified the CDR3 region of rearranged TCR beta genes. On the Illumina HiSeq System, the amplified TCR beta libraries were sequenced as 87-base-pair reads. As for the original processing: A later analysis tallied 80 million to 95 million unique TCR beta chains across the 666 repertoires, and roughly 11 million of those chains were shared by two or more donors. Raw reads were error-corrected and collapsed into unique sequences by a nearest-neighbor algorithm in which closely related sequences were merged to remove PCR and sequencing errors. To assign V, D and J gene segments, CDR3 sequences were aligned to IMGT reference sequences. For a sequence to be retained, a match of at least six nucleotides to both a V gene segment and a J gene segment was required. A rearrangement counted as productive if the CDR3 had no stop codons and remained in frame with V and J, and every other rearrangement counted as non-productive. CDR3 was defined by IMGT convention, running from the second conserved V-encoded cysteine to the conserved J-encoded phenylalanine. Sequences without an unambiguous match to a single V gene segment were excluded from the earlier analysis of a few hundred of the donors. In an earlier analysis of several hundred of the donors, a V segment was called functional when productive rearrangements were above 56.7%, and segregating when the standard deviation between donors exceeded 5%. A statistical classification framework was built for diagnosing cytomegalovirus status from the catalog of TCR beta chain sequences. In a later analysis, TCR nucleotide sequences were compared against IMGT/GENE-DB human TR gene sequences so that V and J genes could be assigned. A later analysis assigned CDR3 sequences and most-parsimonious VDJ recombination scenarios with the TCRdist pipeline. A later analysis defined each TCR beta chain by its CDR3 amino acid sequence plus V-gene family, and excluded reads lacking a unique V-gene family. In a later analysis, fewer than 600 highly shared, low-generation-probability nucleotide sequences were removed to address suspected cross-contamination and a sequencing artifact. A later analysis calculated a clonal expansion index for each public chain from normalized within-repertoire ranks of inferred template counts. In a later analysis, generation probabilities were computed with a VDJ recombination model fitted to out-of-frame rearrangements, and the resulting probabilities were checked against IGoR. In a later analysis, hypergeometric tests were used to score TCR-TCR, TCR-HLA and TCR-CMV co-occurrence, with a repertoire-size bias correction applied to TCR pairs. In a later analysis, false discovery rates were estimated by permuting HLA or CMV assignments 20 times. In a later analysis, co-occurring TCRs were grouped using DBSCAN, with TCRdist sequence similarity added in when clustering inside HLA-allele-positive subsets. Repertoires with fewer than 30,000 or more than 120,000 public chains were left out of co-occurrence clustering, as were four to six repertoires with anomalous nucleotide sharing. TCRdb holds this immuneACCESS table with in-frame rearrangements only. Some clones are missing; in checked studies, unresolved V genes explain under half, and the rest has no known cause. V and J calls and clone size are those listed in that table; D and trimming were worked out from the DNA. This sample comprises around 200,000 clones, approximately 84% of them detected only once. The ten largest clones represent 0.55% to 0.7% of the sample.

The rearrangement combines TRBV19 with TRBJ2-1; TRBD1 is perhaps the D gene, given 6 matching bases. Sequencing used PBMCs. This clonotype originated in a woman aged 40 to 49 in good health and CMV-seronegative. The DNA sequence is given as TGTGCCAGTAGTATGCCCAGGGGTAATGAGCAGTTCTTC. It translates as CASSMPRGNEQFF.